These 23 T cell receptor beta chains were sequenced from one sample in a study of shared clonotypes between healthy human individuals. Some clones are missing from TCRdb's copy, which holds only in-frame ones; the method was immunoSEQ multiplex PCR. The sample comprises about 520,000 clones, more than 65% of which are singletons, and approximately 11% rests with the top ten. The sequencing input was PBMCs. These receptors were obtained from a woman aged 40-49 years in good health. Some clones in this sample may be carry-over from other donors' samples.

V and J are TRBV4-1 and TRBJ2-1; 11 nucleotides align to TRBD2. Unmatched junction bases numbered 7, after V lost 5 bases and J lost 7 bases. The germline CDR1 and CDR2 sequences are MGHRA and YSYEKL. The CDR3 is 15 amino acids. This CDR3 is CASSTASGRSNEQFF. The CDR3 DNA reads TGCGCCAGCAGCACTGCTAGCGGGAGGAGTAATGAGCAGTTCTTC.

The rearrangement joins TRBV30 to TRBJ2-7; D remains unclear. The CDR3 has 12 amino acids. Per germline, CDR1 GTSNPN and CDR2 SVGIG (reference sequence). V shed 0 bases and J shed 3 bases, with 6 bases lying between them. In nucleotides, the CDR3 is TGTGCCTGGAGTGTACAAGTCTACGAGCAGTACTTC. Protein product: CAWSVQVYEQYF.

Points on this clone: This likely stems from a read error, as it lies one base from a far larger clone. Other nucleotide sequences from this sample produce the same CDR3. CDR3 DNA sequence: TGTGCCACCAGCATCAGACAGCTCTATGGCTACACCTTC. Its translation is CATSIRQLYGYTF. The chain combines TRBV28 with TRBJ1-2; possibly TRBD1 for D (5 bases). The CDR3 loop spans 13 amino acids. V was shortened by 10 bases and J by 4 bases, with 16 bases between the two germline ends. Germline CDR1 MDHEN, CDR2 SYDVKM.

The chain recombines TRBV19 with TRBJ2-7, with 7 bases that match TRBD1. Germline CDR1 LNHDA, CDR2 SQIVND (reference sequence). The ends lost 3 bases at V and 2 bases at J; junction bases unmatched: 10. This CDR3 contains 16 residues. This chain's CDR3 is CASSMRQGRAPYEQYF. The CDR3 DNA reads as TGTGCCAGTAGTATGAGACAGGGCCGCGCCCCCTACGAGCAGTACTTC.

V and J are TRBV7-9 and TRBJ2-4, with D possibly TRBD2 on 5 matching bases. The CDR3 has 12 residues. V gave up 10 bases and J gave up 0 bases, with 7 bases separating them. Germline-derived CDR1 and CDR2 are SEHNR and FQNEAQ (reference sequence). The CDR3 DNA sequence: TGTGCCATCGGACTAGCCAAAAACATTCAGTACTTC. Translation gives CAIGLAKNIQYF.

The chain couples TRBV5-4 to TRBJ2-4; TRBD2 matches at 9 bases. This CDR3 contains 17 residues. V was pared by 5 bases and J by 1 base, with 10 bases of the junction left unmatched. Germline CDR1 reads SGHNT; CDR2 reads YYREEE (reference sequence). The DNA for the CDR3 is TGTGCCAGCAGTCGGGGCGGGAGGGCCATCGCCAAAAACATTCAGTACTTC. As protein: CASSRGGRAIAKNIQYF. Together with reference TRBV5-4 and TRBJ2-4, the CDR3 gives the full variable domain: ETGVTQSPTHLIKTRGQQVTLRCSSQSGHNTVSWYQQALGQGPQFIFQYYREEENGRGNFPPRFSGLQFPNYSSELNVNALELDDSALYLCASSRGGRAIAKNIQYFGAGTRLSVL.

V is TRBV9 and J is TRBJ2-1, with 11 bases matching TRBD2. Germline V gene sequence: CDR1 SGDLS, CDR2 YYNGEE. The CDR3 extends over 15 amino acids. J was trimmed by 4 bases and V by 3 bases; bases with no gene match: 3. CDR3 DNA: TGTGCCAGCAGCGGGGGACTAGCGGAGTACAATGAGCAGTTCTTC. Encoded protein: CASSGGLAEYNEQFF.

There are a few counts of this clone. Additional DNA sequences in this sample encode the identical CDR3. The CDR3 sequence: CASSLTGGVETQYF. For the CDR3, the DNA is TGTGCCAGCAGCCTGACAGGGGGCGTGGAGACCCAGTACTTC. The V call is TRBV11-2, the J call TRBJ2-5; 10 nucleotides agree with TRBD1. V shed 5 bases and J 5 bases; nucleotides not matched to a gene: 5. The CDR3 covers 14 residues. The germline CDR1 and CDR2 sequences are SGHAT and FQNNGV.

The chain has TRBV6-5 and TRBJ2-5; 11 bases agree with TRBD1. Matching the DNA end better, TRBJ2-7 makes the J call doubtful. Germline CDR1 is MNHEY and CDR2 is SVGAGI. This CDR3 spans 13 amino acids. CDR3 sequence reads: CASRGQGAFEQYF. DNA for the CDR3: TGTGCCAGCCGAGGACAGGGGGCTTTCGAGCAGTACTTC.

This chain joins TRBV5-4 and TRBJ2-7; 7 bases line up with TRBD2. With 0 bases clipped from V and 3 bases from J, the junction kept 9 bases outside the gene matches. The CDR3 loop spans 16 amino acids. The germline CDR1 and CDR2 sequences are SGHNT and YYREEE (reference sequence). This CDR3 reads CASSLVRPSGNYEQYF. The CDR3 nucleotides are TGTGCCAGCAGCTTGGTTAGGCCTAGCGGAAACTACGAGCAGTACTTC.

The chain is built from TRBV6-1 and TRBJ2-6; D perhaps matches TRBD2 (6 bases). Trimming pared 7 bases from V and 0 bases from J, leaving 7 bases between. Germline lookup yields CDR1 MNHNS and CDR2 SASEGT. The CDR3 is 14 amino acids. In DNA form, the CDR3 reads TGTGCCAGCACGGGGGTCTCTGGGGCCAACGTCCTGACTTTC. Protein product: CASTGVSGANVLTF.

This chain uses TRBV29-1 with TRBJ2-1; D may be TRBD1 or TRBD2 (5 bases each). This CDR3 contains 13 residues. Germline loops: CDR1 SQVTM, CDR2 ANQGSEA. Trimming stripped 6 bases from V and 0 bases from J, with 9 bases between. CDR3 DNA sequence: TGCAGCGTGGGACCGAGCTCCTACAATGAGCAGTTCTTC. Amino acid sequence: CSVGPSSYNEQFF.

This clone was found a few times. The V gene is TRBV5-1, the J gene TRBJ2-1; 9 positions agree with TRBD2. The germline CDR1 and CDR2 sequences are SGHRS and YFSETQ. The CDR3 length is 15 residues. V lost 0 bases and J lost 9; bases outside the gene matches: 7. This chain's CDR3 is CASSLATTSGGEQFF. DNA of the CDR3: TGCGCCAGCAGCTTGGCGACGACTAGCGGCGGTGAGCAGTTCTTC.

At least ten counts were recorded for this clone. The V call is TRBV30, the J call TRBJ1-1; TRBD1 matches 7 bases. Trimming cost V 6 bases and J 7 bases; bases outside gene matches: 11. CDR1 and CDR2 from the germline V gene are GTSNPN and SVGIG (reference sequence). The CDR3 sequence is 13 residues long. The chain's CDR3 is CACDGLRGFEAFF. The CDR3 DNA reads as TGTGCCTGTGACGGACTCAGGGGGTTTGAAGCTTTCTTT.

This chain uses TRBV5-8 with TRBJ1-5; 8 nucleotides agree with TRBD1. Trimming removed 5 bases from V and 0 bases from J; junction bases left unmatched: 7. Germline V gene data show CDR1 as SGHTS and CDR2 as YDEGEE. The CDR3 totals 16 residues. The CDR3 spells CASRTDRGDSNQPQHF. The DNA of the CDR3 is TGTGCCAGCAGAACTGACAGGGGCGATAGCAATCAGCCCCAGCATTTT.

Regarding this clone: A far more abundant clone sits one base away, making this likely a read error. The sample has other DNA sequences that encode this CDR3 too. The rearrangement links TRBV28 to TRBJ1-3; 8 bases fit TRBD1. Per germline, CDR1 MDHEN and CDR2 SYDVKM. This CDR3 has 15 amino acids. DNA of the CDR3: TGTGCAAGCAGCGACAGGGGAATCTCTGGAAACACCATATATTTT. Amino acid sequence: CASSDRGISGNTIYF. The whole variable domain, filled in from reference TRBV28 and TRBJ1-3, reads DVKVTQSSRYLVKRTGEKVFLECVQDMDHENMFWYRQDPGLGLRLIYFSYDVKMKEKGDIPEGYSVSREKKERFSLILESASTNQTSMYLCASSDRGISGNTIYFGEGSWLTVV.

A note on this clone: A much larger clone lies a single base off, so this may be a read error. The chain uses TRBV6-4 and TRBJ2-3; D is ambiguous. The CDR3 spans 16 residues. The V and J ends lost 4 bases and 2 bases respectively, with 16 bases between them. Germline CDR1 reads MRHNA; CDR2 reads SNTAGT. The CDR3 bases are TGTGCCAGCAGTGGCCATGCCAGTTCAGTCACAGATACGCAGTATTTT. It specifies CASSGHASSVTDTQYF.

A remark on this clone: It is likely a read error: a sequence one base away is far more abundant. V usage is TRBV6-5 and J usage is TRBJ1-2, with TRBD1 as a possible D gene (5 bases). From germline, CDR1 is MNHEY and CDR2 SVGAGI. V lost 9 bases, J lost 8 bases, and 16 bases lay in between. The CDR3 is 12 amino acids. The CDR3 here is CASINGAGGYTF. CDR3 DNA: TGTGCCAGTATCAACGGGGCTGGGGGCTACACCTTC.

The chain recombines TRBV7-8 with TRBJ1-5, with D perhaps matching TRBD1 (6 bases). Trimming shortened V by 0 bases and J by 1 base, and 16 bases separated the two germline ends. Germline assignment: CDR1 SGHVS and CDR2 FQNEAQ. The CDR3 covers 18 residues. The CDR3 reads CASSLALGTQYSNQPQHF. For the CDR3, the DNA is TGTGCCAGCAGCTTAGCGCTCGGGACACAATACAGCAATCAGCCCCAGCATTTT.

About this clone: A far larger clone is one nucleotide away, so this likely arose from a read error. As the CDR3 is not closed by the conserved phenylalanine or tryptophan, this likely results from a read error. The chain carries TRBV7-9 and TRBJ2-7; D might be TRBD1 (6 bases). The CDR3 consists of 14 residues. Germline V gives CDR1 SEHNR, CDR2 FQNEAQ (reference sequence). The V end lost 8 bases, the J end lost 2 bases, and 16 bases lay between the germline ends. Here the CDR3 DNA reads TGTGCCAGCGGGAAAGGGGACATAGCCTACGAGCAGTACTCC. Protein product: CASGKGDIAYEQYS.

In nucleotides, the CDR3 is TGTGCCAGCAGCCAAGGGACTAGCGGGAGATCTGAGCAGTTCTTC. Its protein is CASSQGTSGRSEQFF. This chain uses TRBV28 with TRBJ2-1, with 14 bases matching TRBD2. Trimming took 6 bases from V and 9 from J; bases not matched to a gene: 7. Germline V gene lookup returns CDR1 MDHEN and CDR2 SYDVKM. The CDR3 has 15 residues.

This sequence joins TRBV7-2 and TRBJ2-7; 9 bases agree with TRBD2. The J segment lost 6 bases and the V segment lost 0 bases, leaving 3 bases of the junction unmatched. Germline V gene lookup returns CDR1 SGHTA and CDR2 FQGNSA. This CDR3 spans 14 amino acids. The CDR3 protein is CASSLALAGREQYF. The DNA of the CDR3 is TGTGCCAGCAGCTTAGCTCTAGCGGGACGCGAGCAGTACTTC.

This clone was counted at least ten times. Different DNA sequences within this sample yield the same CDR3. The chain carries TRBV6-4 and TRBJ2-5; 9 nucleotides match TRBD2. TRBJ2-7 explains the end of the DNA better; the J call may be wrong. Germline V gene data show CDR1 as MRHNA and CDR2 as SNTAGT. CDR3 length: 15 residues. CDR3 in DNA: TGTGCCAGCAGTGCGGTATTAGCGGGAGTTGACGAGCAGTACTTC. Translating gives CASSAVLAGVDEQYF.